One sample yielded the 29 T cell receptor beta chains listed below, sequenced in a study of monozygotic twins with inflammatory bowel disease. TCRdb derives one entry per CDR3 protein from the 5' RACE reads, leaving out DNA. The ten top clones account for 0.95% to 1.5%, within a sample of 110,000 to 150,000 distinct CDR3 sequences. Input material: blood. These receptors were collected from a human donor with ulcerative colitis or Crohn's disease, or a healthy co-twin of an affected twin (not recorded which).

The chain recombines TRBV20-1 with TRBJ1-2. This CDR3 contains 14 residues. The germline CDR1 and CDR2 sequences are DFQATT and SNEGSKA (reference sequence). CDR3 protein: CSATPAKANYGYTF.

The chain has TRBV5-1 and TRBJ2-7. Germline V CDR1 and CDR2: SGHRS, YFSETQ. The CDR3 is made up of 11 amino acids. This CDR3 reads CASSYHYEQYF.

This chain uses TRBV5-1 with TRBJ2-1. CDR3 length: 16 amino acids. Germline CDR1 SGHRS, CDR2 YFSETQ. CDR3 protein: CASSLRAQSSYNEQFF.

V is TRBV9 and J is TRBJ1-3; no DNA is available, so the TRBD1 call from TCRdb remains unchecked. The CDR3 is 15 residues long. Germline-derived CDR1 and CDR2 are SGDLS and YYNGEE. This chain's CDR3 is CASSYAGGPGNTIYF.

This rearrangement joins TRBV7-2 to TRBJ1-1; as DNA is missing, the TRBD1 call by TCRdb cannot be tested. The CDR3 runs to 15 residues. Germline-derived CDR1 and CDR2 are SGHTA and FQGNSA. The CDR3 region is CASSLQGLQGTEAFF.

The chain uses TRBV25-1 and TRBJ1-3. This CDR3 has 17 amino acids. Germline values: CDR1 MGHDK, CDR2 SYGVNS. CDR3 sequence reads: CASSEWAGTSSGNTIYF. The full variable domain, in which reference TRBV25-1 and TRBJ1-3 provide the parts outside the CDR3, is EADIYQTPRYLVIGTGKKITLECSQTMGHDKMYWYQQDPGMELHLIHYSYGVNSTEKGDLSSESTVSRIRTEHFPLTLESARPSHTSQYLCASSEWAGTSSGNTIYFGEGSWLTVV.

This chain joins TRBV5-1 and TRBJ2-7; with no DNA, the TCRdb D assignment of TRBD2 cannot be verified. The CDR3 totals 15 residues. Germline CDR1 is SGHRS and CDR2 is YFSETQ. The CDR3 sequence: CASSLGTSGTYEQYF.

The chain combines TRBV10-3 with TRBJ2-5; TCRdb selects TRBD1, and the lack of DNA leaves this call unchecked. Germline CDR1 and CDR2: ENHRY and SYGVKD. The CDR3 extends over 17 amino acids. CDR3 region: CAISDPRIGQVFETQYF.

The genes are TRBV5-4 and TRBJ1-2; TCRdb proposes TRBD1, but this gene call is untestable without DNA. Germline values: CDR1 SGHNT, CDR2 YYREEE (reference sequence). The CDR3 is 15 amino acids. The CDR3 region is CASSPPGQAFYGYTF. Full variable domain (remainder filled in from reference TRBV5-4 and TRBJ1-2): ETGVTQSPTHLIKTRGQQVTLRCSSQSGHNTVSWYQQALGQGPQFIFQYYREEENGRGNFPPRFSGLQFPNYSSELNVNALELDDSALYLCASSPPGQAFYGYTFGSGTRLTVV.

The chain employs TRBV29-1 and TRBJ2-3; there is no DNA to check the TCRdb D call of TRBD2. Germline V gene lookup returns CDR1 SQVTM and CDR2 ANQGSEA. The CDR3 runs to 16 residues. The CDR3 sequence is CSVGTSGRAYTDTQYF.

The chain's CDR3 is CASSLTLQGAGNEQFF. The V and J genes are TRBV7-3 and TRBJ2-1; TCRdb proposes TRBD1, but this gene call is untestable without DNA. This CDR3 comprises 16 residues. Looked up from germline, CDR1 is SGHTA and CDR2 is FQGTGA.

The V gene is TRBV5-1, the J gene TRBJ1-6. The CDR3 is made up of 17 amino acids. Germline CDR1 and CDR2: SGHRS and YFSETQ. The CDR3 sequence is CASSLEMTSAFNSPLHF.

The chain recombines TRBV19 with TRBJ1-5; TCRdb selects TRBD1, and the lack of DNA leaves this call unchecked. CDR1 and CDR2 (germline): LNHDA, SQIVND (reference sequence). CDR3 length: 17 residues. CDR3 sequence reads: CASSTTHSPRQNQPQHF.

J is TRBJ2-1 and V is TRBV6-2 or TRBV6-3; TCRdb calls TRBD1, which cannot be checked without DNA. This CDR3 is built from 18 residues. The germline gives CDR1 MNHEY, CDR2 SVGEGT. CDR3 amino acids: CASSYSPPGTGVYNEQFF.

The V and J genes are TRBV5-6 and TRBJ2-7; there is no DNA to check the TCRdb D call of TRBD2. Germline-derived CDR1 and CDR2 are SGHDT and YYEEEE. The CDR3 is 11 amino acids. The CDR3: CASSYAGEQYF. Based on the CDR3 plus reference TRBV5-6 and TRBJ2-7, the full variable domain is DAGVTQSPTHLIKTRGQQVTLRCSPKSGHDTVSWYQQALGQGPQFIFQYYEEEERQRGNFPDRFSGHQFPNYSSELNVNALLLGDSALYLCASSYAGEQYFGPGTRLTVT.

The chain links TRBV5-1 to TRBJ2-7; TCRdb's D call of TRBD1 is untestable without DNA. The CDR3 runs 15 residues. Germline V gene data show CDR1 as SGHRS and CDR2 as YFSETQ. This chain's CDR3 is CASSLGQGAQYEQYF.

The gene calls are TRBV20-1 and TRBJ2-1; the TCRdb D gene call, TRBD1, has no DNA to confirm it. This CDR3 region has 13 residues. Germline V gene sequence: CDR1 DFQATT, CDR2 SNEGSKA (reference sequence). The CDR3: CSASGQVIGEQFF.

This chain uses TRBV29-1 with TRBJ2-7; the D call from TCRdb, TRBD1, cannot be confirmed without DNA. Germline CDR1 and CDR2: SQVTM and ANQGSEA. The CDR3 length is 13 residues. Here the CDR3 reads CSARRGQGGEQYF.

J is TRBJ1-1 and V is TRBV10-3; TCRdb selects TRBD1, and the lack of DNA leaves this call unchecked. Germline V gene lookup returns CDR1 ENHRY and CDR2 SYGVKD. The CDR3 consists of 14 residues. The CDR3 spells CAIRPGQEGTEAFF.

V usage is TRBV7-3 and J usage is TRBJ2-5; TCRdb's D call, TRBD2, is unchecked because there is no DNA. Germline lookup yields CDR1 SGHTA and CDR2 FQGTGA. The CDR3 spans 14 residues. This CDR3 is CASSSNGGPETQYF.

The chain carries TRBV7-2 and TRBJ2-7; lacking DNA, the TRBD1 call made by TCRdb goes unchecked. The germline V gene has CDR1 SGHTA and CDR2 FQGNSA. The CDR3 covers 17 residues. CDR3 sequence: CASSLAISQGASYEQYF. Drawing the rest from reference TRBV7-2 and TRBJ2-7, the complete variable domain is GAGVSQSPSNKVTEKGKDVELRCDPISGHTALYWYRQSLGQGLEFLIYFQGNSAPDKSGLPSDRFSAERTGGSVSTLTIQRTQQEDSAVYLCASSLAISQGASYEQYFGPGTRLTVT.

The chain links TRBV9 to TRBJ2-7. Germline-derived CDR1 and CDR2 are SGDLS and YYNGEE. The CDR3 runs to 13 residues. CDR3 sequence reads: CASSAGGPYEQYF.

The genes are TRBV4-3 and TRBJ2-5; the D call of TRBD1 rests on TCRdb alone, since no DNA is present to check it. This CDR3 contains 16 residues. Germline CDR1 LGHNA, CDR2 YSLEER. This chain's CDR3 is CASSRQTGTEQETQYF.

The chain recombines TRBV27 with TRBJ2-3. In germline, CDR1 is MNHEY, CDR2 SMNVEV (reference sequence). The CDR3 runs 13 residues. CDR3 in amino acids: CASSSPSEDTQYF.

The chain has TRBV5-1 and TRBJ2-3; TCRdb returns TRBD2, unconfirmable since there is no DNA. This CDR3 spans 21 amino acids. Germline V gene sequence: CDR1 SGHRS, CDR2 YFSETQ. CDR3 sequence: CASSYRLGGASGRAPPDTQYF.

This chain connects TRBV7-9 to TRBJ1-1; there is no DNA to check the TCRdb D call of TRBD1. Germline CDR1 reads SEHNR; CDR2 reads FQNEAQ (reference sequence). The CDR3 covers 12 residues. This CDR3 reads CASSFGQGEAFF.

The chain employs TRBV6-6 and TRBJ2-1; the D call of TRBD1 rests on TCRdb alone, since no DNA is present to check it. In germline, CDR1 is MNHNY, CDR2 SVGAGI (reference sequence). This CDR3 spans 14 amino acids. The CDR3: CASSYSRQSNEQFF.

The rearrangement uses TRBV20-1 and TRBJ1-1; the D call from TCRdb, TRBD1, cannot be confirmed without DNA. CDR3 length: 13 amino acids. CDR1 and CDR2 from the germline V gene are DFQATT and SNEGSKA (reference sequence). The CDR3 sequence is CSASQGSWAEAFF.

The genes are TRBV15 and TRBJ1-5; TCRdb reports TRBD1, a call that lacks DNA to check it against. CDR1 is LNHNV, CDR2 YYDKDF, per germline (reference sequence). The CDR3 length is 14 residues. CDR3 protein: CATSSASTGQPQHF.